This entry features one TCR beta chain sequence. Produced via immunoSEQ multiplex PCR; TCRdb's table is partial and in-frame only. The sample records roughly 30,000 clones, around nine tenths being singletons. The data stem from a study of T cell changes during pregnancy in multiple sclerosis. CDR3 length equals 13 residues. Germline V gene sequence: CDR1 MNHNY, CDR2 SVGAGI (reference sequence). Between the trimmed V and J ends, which lost 7 bases and 4 bases, there was a span of 10 bases. Sample: CD8+ T cells from peripheral blood mononuclear cells, taken in the second trimester of pregnancy. This TCR derives from a female donor with multiple sclerosis, enrolled in a pregnancy study. The V call is TRBV6-6, the J call TRBJ1-4; D gene unclear. CDR3 nucleotide sequence: TGTGCCAGCACCCCGGTGTTTAATGAAAAACTGTTTTTT. This encodes CASTPVFNEKLFF.